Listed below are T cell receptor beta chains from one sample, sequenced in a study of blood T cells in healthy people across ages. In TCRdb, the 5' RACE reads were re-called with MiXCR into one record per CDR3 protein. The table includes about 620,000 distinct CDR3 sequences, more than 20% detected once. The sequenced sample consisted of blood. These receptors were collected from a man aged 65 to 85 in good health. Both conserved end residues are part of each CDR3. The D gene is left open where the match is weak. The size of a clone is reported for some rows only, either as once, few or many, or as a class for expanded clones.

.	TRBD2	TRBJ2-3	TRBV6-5	TGTGCCAGCAGTTCCCTAGCGGGAGTGACAGATACGCAGTATTTT	CASSSLAGVTDTQYF
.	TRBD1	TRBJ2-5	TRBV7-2	TGTGCCAGTAGGACAGGGTATTTGGAGACCCAGTACTTC	CASRTGYLETQYF
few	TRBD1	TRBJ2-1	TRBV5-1	TGCGCCAGCAGCTTGGGTGACAGGGGGGTCGATGAGCAGTTCTTC	CASSLGDRGVDEQFF
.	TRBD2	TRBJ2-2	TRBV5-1	TGCGCCAGCAGCTTGGCCGGGCTAGCGGGAAGGAACACCGGGGAGCTGTTTTTT	CASSLAGLAGRNTGELFF
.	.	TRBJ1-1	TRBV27	TGTGCCAGCAGCTCTTGGGGGGCGCGGACTGAAGCTTTCTTT	CASSSWGARTEAFF
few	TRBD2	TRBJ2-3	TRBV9	TGTGCCAGCAGCGTGCGGGAGATGGATACGCAGTATTTT	CASSVREMDTQYF
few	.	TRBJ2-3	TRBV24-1	TGTGCCACCAGTGACCTTGGCACAGATACGCAGTATTTT	CATSDLGTDTQYF
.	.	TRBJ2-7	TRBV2	TGTGCCAGCACTTCTAGTAAGATCTACGAGCAGTACTTC	CASTSSKIYEQYF
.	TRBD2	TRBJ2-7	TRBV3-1	TGTGCCAGCCGTCTGGGCGGGGGCGAGCAGTACTTC	CASRLGGGEQYF
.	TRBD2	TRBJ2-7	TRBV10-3	TGTGCCATCAGAGATTCTAGCGGGTCGACCTACGAGCAGTACTTC	CAIRDSSGSTYEQYF
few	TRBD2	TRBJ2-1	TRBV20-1	TGCAGTGCTAGTCCGTTCCTAGCGGGGGGCAATGAGCAGTTCTTC	CSASPFLAGGNEQFF
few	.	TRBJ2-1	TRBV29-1	TGCAGCGTCGGAGGCGATAGCTCCTACAATGAGCAGTTCTTC	CSVGGDSSYNEQFF
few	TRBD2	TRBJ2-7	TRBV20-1	TGCAGTGCTAGGATCGCGGGAGAGGGCTACGAGCAGTACTTC	CSARIAGEGYEQYF
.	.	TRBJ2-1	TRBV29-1	TGCAGCGTTGATCCGCCCAGAGGCTACAATGAGCAGTTCTTC	CSVDPPRGYNEQFF
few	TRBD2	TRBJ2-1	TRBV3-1	TGTGCCAGCAGCCGACTAGCGGGAGGGTCCTACGATGAGCAGTTCTTC	CASSRLAGGSYDEQFF
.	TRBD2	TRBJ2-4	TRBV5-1	TGCGCCAGCAGCATAATAGCGGGAGGGCTTCGGGAAAACATTCAGTACTTC	CASSIIAGGLRENIQYF
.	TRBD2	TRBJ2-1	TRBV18	TGTGCCAGCTCCCTCGTGAGTAGCGGGACAACTCCCAATGAGCAGTTCTTC	CASSLVSSGTTPNEQFF
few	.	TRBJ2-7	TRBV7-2	TGTGCCAGCAGCTTAGAATTGGGTCCCTACGAGCAGTACTTC	CASSLELGPYEQYF
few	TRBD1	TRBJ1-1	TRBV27	TGTGCCAGCTTCCGGGCAGGGGGGGTTTTCACTGAAGCTTTCTTT	CASFRAGGVFTEAFF
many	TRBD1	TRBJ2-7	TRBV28	TGTGCCACCGGACAGGGGAAGTACGAGCAGTACTTC	CATGQGKYEQYF
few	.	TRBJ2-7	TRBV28	TGTGCCAGCAGTTTCGGAATAGCCCTCCCCGAGCAGTACTTC	CASSFGIALPEQYF
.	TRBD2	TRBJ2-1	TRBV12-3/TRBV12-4	TGTGCCAGCAGTTTAAGTGGTAGCGGGAGGAGCGATGAGCAGTTCTTC	CASSLSGSGRSDEQFF
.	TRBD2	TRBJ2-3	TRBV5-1	TGCGCCAGCAGCATGGAGGGCGGGAGGGCAAAGAATACGCAGTATTTT	CASSMEGGRAKNTQYF
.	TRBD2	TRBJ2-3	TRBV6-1	TGTGCCAGCAGTGCTAGCGGGCCTAGCACAGATACGCAGTATTTT	CASSASGPSTDTQYF
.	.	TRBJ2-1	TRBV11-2	TGTGCCAGCAGCTTATTATATCGGGACAATGAGCAGTTCTTC	CASSLLYRDNEQFF
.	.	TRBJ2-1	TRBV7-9	TGTGCCAGCAGCTTAGCGGGAGTTCGTTTCAATGAGCAGTTCTTC	CASSLAGVRFNEQFF
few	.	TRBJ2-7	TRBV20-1	TGCAGTGCTAGAGGCAGAACCACCTACGAGCAGTACTTC	CSARGRTTYEQYF
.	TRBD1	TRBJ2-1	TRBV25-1	TGTGCCAGCAGAGGACAGGGCCACAATGAGCAGTTCTTC	CASRGQGHNEQFF
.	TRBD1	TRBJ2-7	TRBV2	TGTGCCAGCAAATTTCGGCCGGGACAGAGCTACGAGCAGTACTTC	CASKFRPGQSYEQYF
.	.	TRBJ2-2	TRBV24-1	TGTGCCACCAGTGATCGGGCGACCGGGGAGCTGTTTTTT	CATSDRATGELFF
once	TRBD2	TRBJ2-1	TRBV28	TGTGCCAGCACCATCGGGGGGAGTCACCGGTACAATGAGCAGTTCTTC	CASTIGGSHRYNEQFF
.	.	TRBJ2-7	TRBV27	TGTGCCAGCAGTTTCAGGAGCGGGTCCCCCTACGAGCAGTACTTC	CASSFRSGSPYEQYF
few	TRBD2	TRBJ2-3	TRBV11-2	TGTGCCAGCAGCTTAACGGGAGGGCCATCGGATACGCAGTATTTT	CASSLTGGPSDTQYF
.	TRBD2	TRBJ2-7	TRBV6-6	TGTGCCAGCAGTTACCCACTAGCGGGGAGTTCCGAGCAGTACTTC	CASSYPLAGSSEQYF
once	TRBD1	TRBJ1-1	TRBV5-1	TGCGCCAGCAGCTGGACGGACAGGGGGCAGATGAACACTGAAGCTTTCTTT	CASSWTDRGQMNTEAFF
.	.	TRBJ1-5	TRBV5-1	TGCGCCAGCAGCTTGTCGGCATCGGGTCCCGGCCTCAACAATCAGCCCCAGCATTTT	CASSLSASGPGLNNQPQHF
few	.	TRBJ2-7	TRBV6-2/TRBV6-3	TGTGCCAGCATACGCCGCCTTTCCGCAGGCACCTACGAGCAGTACTTC	CASIRRLSAGTYEQYF
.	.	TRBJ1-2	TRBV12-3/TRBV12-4	TGTGCCAGCAGTTTGTCAGGGTCTGGCTACACCTTC	CASSLSGSGYTF
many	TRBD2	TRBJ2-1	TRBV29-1	TGCAGCGTTCCTACTAGCGGGTCCTACAATGAGCAGTTCTTC	CSVPTSGSYNEQFF
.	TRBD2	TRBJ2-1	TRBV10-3	TGTGCCATCAGTGAGTCAGGACTAGCGGGAGGGGAGCAGTTCTTC	CAISESGLAGGEQFF
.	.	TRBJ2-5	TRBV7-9	TGTGCCAGCAGCTTCCGGGACTACCAAGAGACCCAGTACTTC	CASSFRDYQETQYF
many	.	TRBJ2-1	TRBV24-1	TGTGCCACCAGTGATTTGACAGGCAATGAGCAGTTCTTC	CATSDLTGNEQFF
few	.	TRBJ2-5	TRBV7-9	TGTGCCAGCAGCCCTATTCGGGAGACCCAGTACTTC	CASSPIRETQYF
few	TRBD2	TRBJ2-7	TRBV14	TGTGCCAGCAGCCAAGATCCACTAGCGGGAGCATACGAGCAGTACTTC	CASSQDPLAGAYEQYF
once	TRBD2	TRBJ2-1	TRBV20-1	TGCAGTGCCCCCCCTAGCGGGGATTACAATGAGCAGTTCTTC	CSAPPSGDYNEQFF
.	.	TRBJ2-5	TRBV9	TGTGCCAGCAGCCTCCGGGGTAGCGGAGAAGAGACCCAGTACTTC	CASSLRGSGEETQYF
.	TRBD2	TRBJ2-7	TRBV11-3	TGTGCCAGCAGCTTATCACTAGCGGGAGCGTACGAGCAGTACTTC	CASSLSLAGAYEQYF
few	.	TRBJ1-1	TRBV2	TGTGCCAGCAGTGCCGCAGGTTGGATGAACACTGAAGCTTTCTTT	CASSAAGWMNTEAFF
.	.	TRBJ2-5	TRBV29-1	TGCAGCGGATATCGGGGGGCTGAGGAGACCCAGTACTTC	CSGYRGAEETQYF
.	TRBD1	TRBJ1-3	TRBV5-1	TGCGCCAGCAGCTGGAACGGACAGGGAGCTGGAAACACCATATATTTT	CASSWNGQGAGNTIYF
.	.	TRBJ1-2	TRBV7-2	TGTGCCAGCAGCTCAGGGGCCAGGAACTATGGCTACACCTTC	CASSSGARNYGYTF
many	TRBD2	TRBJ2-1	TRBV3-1	TGTGCCAGCAGCCAAGACCACCATGGGACTAGCGGGAGCCATGAGCAGTTCTTC	CASSQDHHGTSGSHEQFF